The clone carrying this T cell receptor (beta chain) was counted between two and nine times. The antigen is undetermined. This entry comes from a study of cytomegalovirus exposure and HLA in healthy donors. It was with 60 Vbeta and 13 Jbeta primers that the PCR ran. Data came from immunoSEQ multiplex PCR; TCRdb stores just in-frame clones and leaves some out. The top ten hold approximately 2.8% of the sample, which has some 190,000 clones, roughly four fifths seen once. General study findings and limits: What a later analysis showed was that several of the most significant clusters appeared linked to common viral pathogens.

V lost 3 bases and J lost 5, with 10 bases in between. This CDR3 comprises 14 residues. Germline CDR1 and CDR2: SEHNR and FQNEAQ (reference sequence). Material: PBMCs. This sequence originates from a woman in her 30s in good health and CMV-seropositive. The rearrangement joins TRBV7-9 to TRBJ1-4; D not resolved. In DNA form, the CDR3 reads TGTGCCAGCAGCTTCGAGAGGTCAAATGAAAAACTGTTTTTT. Protein product: CASSFERSNEKLFF.